This TCR beta chain was obtained from a study of T cells after yellow fever vaccination. TCRdb re-analysed the 5' RACE reads in MiXCR, keeping a single row per CDR3 protein. Among 620,000 or so distinct CDR3 sequences, roughly an eighth were seen once, and the ten largest hold around 14%. Germline-derived CDR1 and CDR2 are LNHDA and SQIVND (reference sequence). This CDR3 spans 16 amino acids. Trimming cost V 6 bases and J 0 bases; bases outside gene matches: 3. This clonotype showed up many times. This rearrangement joins TRBV19 to TRBJ2-1; 12 bases fit TRBD2. This clonotype was sampled from a man aged 25-40 years who received the YFV17D yellow fever vaccine. Specimen: PBMCs, collected on the day of the yellow fever booster vaccination. CDR3 residues: CASRRTSGTSYNEQFF. The CDR3 bases are TGTGCCAGTAGAAGGACTAGCGGGACCTCCTACAATGAGCAGTTCTTC.